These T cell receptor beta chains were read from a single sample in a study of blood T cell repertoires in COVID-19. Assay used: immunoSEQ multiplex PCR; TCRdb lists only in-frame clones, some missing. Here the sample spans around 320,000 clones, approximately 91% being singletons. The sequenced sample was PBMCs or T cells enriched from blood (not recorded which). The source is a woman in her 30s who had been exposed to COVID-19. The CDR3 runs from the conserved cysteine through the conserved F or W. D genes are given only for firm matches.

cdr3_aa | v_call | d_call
CASLTLGGEAFF | TRBV19 | -
CASSQDKLGRQTDTQYF | TRBV4-3 | -
CASSLGGTDAGNTIYF | TRBV7-9 | TRBD1
CASSYKGRNYGYTF | TRBV6-2/TRBV6-3 | -
CASRQGSGYTF | TRBV12-3/TRBV12-4 | -
CASSVSNTEAFF | TRBV18 | -
CASSLQVRRVGYTF | TRBV7-9 | -
CASSVLSGNTIYF | TRBV12-3/TRBV12-4 | -
CASSQDRGQVYNEQFF | TRBV4-3 | TRBD1
CAIGDGYGYTF | TRBV24-1 | -
CASSLSWTGGTEAFF | TRBV27 | TRBD1
CASSFSGQGYEQYF | TRBV9 | TRBD1
CASSVDGPGDTIYF | TRBV9 | -
CASSLRWTYEQYF | TRBV27 | -
CASSLGQLQETQYF | TRBV11-2 | -
CASSLEGGYSPLHF | TRBV27 | -
CASSLAVLGPYEQYF | TRBV5-6 | -
CASSLRRGGTNEQFF | TRBV7-2 | TRBD2
CAWSQSGNTIYF | TRBV30 | -
CASSQGTGIAGGLETQYF | TRBV3-1/TRBV3-2 | TRBD2
CAWESGTGLNQPQHF | TRBV30 | TRBD1
CASSFRFGYEQYF | TRBV27 | -
CASSPRTENSPLHF | TRBV18 | -
CAIREGETQYF | TRBV10-3 | TRBD2
CASSLGVQGVYGYTF | TRBV5-1 | TRBD1
CASSLAGQGAGQPQHF | TRBV5-5 | TRBD1
CASGLGNSPLHF | TRBV2 | -
CASSYRRANYGYTF | TRBV6-5 | -
CASSQDVDEKLFF | TRBV3-1/TRBV3-2 | -
CAWSLADSVNSPLHF | TRBV30 | -
CAISDLDTAWEQYF | TRBV10-3 | -
CATSDLTGQSNTEAFF | TRBV24-1 | TRBD1
CASRDQQGLSAPLHF | TRBV19 | -
CASSYGQGSNQPQHF | TRBV5-1 | TRBD1
CASSLADRQTEAFF | TRBV7-9 | -
CASSPKSILQGAGYTF | TRBV18 | TRBD1
CASSHRTTGNTIYF | TRBV5-8 | -
CASSFRPYEASTDTQYF | TRBV5-1 | -
CASSWGSSLAKNIQYF | TRBV6-5 | -
CASSFLGGRSYEQYF | TRBV5-4 | -
CASSQSHSLEGYTF | TRBV23-1 | -
CASSPVQGFPSSEKLFF | TRBV18 | -
CASSFRGHTQYF | TRBV11-3 | TRBD1
CASSEQGRWGYTF | TRBV19 | -
CASSSTGDQPQHF | TRBV6-5 | TRBD1
CASSLGLTGLDEQYF | TRBV11-2 | -